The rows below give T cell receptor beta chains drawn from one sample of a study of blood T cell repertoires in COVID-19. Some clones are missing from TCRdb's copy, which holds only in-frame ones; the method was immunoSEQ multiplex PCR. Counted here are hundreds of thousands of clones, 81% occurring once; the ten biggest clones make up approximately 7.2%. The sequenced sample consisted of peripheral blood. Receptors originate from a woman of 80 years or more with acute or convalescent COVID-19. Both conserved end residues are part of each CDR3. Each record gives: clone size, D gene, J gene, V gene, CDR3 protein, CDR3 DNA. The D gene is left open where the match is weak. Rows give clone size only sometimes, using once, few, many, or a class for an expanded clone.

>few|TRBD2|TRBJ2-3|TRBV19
CASSLSGGDADTQYF
TGTGCCAGTAGCCTTAGCGGGGGGGACGCAGATACGCAGTATTTT
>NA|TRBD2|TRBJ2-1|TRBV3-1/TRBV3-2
CASSQGLAGSGEQFF
TGTGCCAGCAGCCAAGGGCTAGCGGGTTCGGGTGAGCAGTTCTTC
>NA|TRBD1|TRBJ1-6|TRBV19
CASSTGQQNSPLHF
TGTGCCAGTAGCACGGGACAGCAGAATTCACCCCTCCACTTT
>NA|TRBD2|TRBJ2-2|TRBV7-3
CASSLTPTSGITGELFF
TGTGCCAGCAGCTTAACCCCGACTAGCGGGATTACCGGGGAGCTGTTTTTT
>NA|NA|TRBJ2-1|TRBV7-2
CASRVQSDSYNEQFF
TGTGCCAGCAGAGTACAGTCCGACTCCTACAATGAGCAGTTCTTC
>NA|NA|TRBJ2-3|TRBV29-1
CAGYTDTQYF
TGCGCGGGGTACACAGATACGCAGTATTTT
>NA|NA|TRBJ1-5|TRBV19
CASTVRTGNQPQHF
TGTGCCAGTACCGTGAGGACAGGCAATCAGCCCCAGCATTTT
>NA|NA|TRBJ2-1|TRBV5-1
CASSVGVNNEQFF
TGCGCCAGCAGCGTGGGAGTGAACAATGAGCAGTTCTTC
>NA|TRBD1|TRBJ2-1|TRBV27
CASSQGTGGGLLHNEQFF
TGTGCCAGCAGTCAAGGGACAGGGGGCGGCCTTTTGCACAATGAGCAGTTCTTC
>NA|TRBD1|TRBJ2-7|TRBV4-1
CASSQTIGTGTSYEQYF
TGCGCCAGCAGCCAGACCATAGGGACAGGGACTTCCTACGAGCAGTACTTC
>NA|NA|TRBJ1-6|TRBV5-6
CASSSDTSSPLHF
TGTGCCAGCAGCTCCGACACCTCTTCACCCCTCCACTTT
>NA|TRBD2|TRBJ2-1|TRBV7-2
CASSPGLAGGNEQFF
TGTGCCAGCAGCCCCGGACTAGCGGGGGGCAATGAGCAGTTCTTC
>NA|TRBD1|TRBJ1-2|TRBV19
CASSLRPGTGAGGYTF
TGTGCCAGTAGTCTCCGCCCCGGGACAGGGGCAGGGGGCTACACCTTC
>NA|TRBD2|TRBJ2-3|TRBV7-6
CASSLAGLAGISDTQYF
TGTGCCAGCAGCTTAGCGGGGCTAGCGGGAATCTCCGATACGCAGTATTTT
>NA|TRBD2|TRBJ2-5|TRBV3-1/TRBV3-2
CASSQGLAGARYQETQYF
TGTGCCAGCAGCCAAGGACTAGCGGGGGCCCGGTACCAAGAGACCCAGTACTTC
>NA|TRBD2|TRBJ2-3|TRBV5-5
CASSFPGTSGTDTQYF
TGTGCCAGCAGCTTCCCCGGGACTAGCGGCACAGATACGCAGTATTTT
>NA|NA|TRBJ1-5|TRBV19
CASSPQGTGPQHF
TGTGCCAGTAGCCCTCAGGGCACGGGGCCCCAGCATTTT
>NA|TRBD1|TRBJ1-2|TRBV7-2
CASSPTGARASNYGYTF
TGTGCCAGCAGCCCGACAGGGGCGCGTGCCTCTAACTATGGCTACACCTTC
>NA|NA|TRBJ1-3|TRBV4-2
CASSQDPGKYYSGNTIYF
TGTGCCAGCAGCCAAGACCCAGGGAAGTACTACTCTGGAAACACCATATATTTT
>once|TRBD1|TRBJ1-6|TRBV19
CASSTRQGLVNSPLHF
TGTGCCAGTAGCACGAGACAGGGATTGGTTAATTCACCCCTCCACTTT
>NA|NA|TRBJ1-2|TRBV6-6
CASSLPSAGKLHGYTF
TGTGCCAGCAGTCTCCCTTCGGCAGGGAAACTGCATGGCTACACCTTC
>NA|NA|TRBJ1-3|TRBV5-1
CASRGETGNTIYF
TGCGCCAGCAGGGGAGAGACTGGAAACACCATATATTTT
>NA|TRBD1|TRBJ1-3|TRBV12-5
CASGLGDRRNTIYF
TGTGCTAGTGGTTTGGGGGACAGAAGAAACACCATATATTTT
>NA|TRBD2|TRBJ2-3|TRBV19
CASSIKTGLAGVTDTQYF
TGTGCCAGTAGTATCAAAACCGGACTAGCGGGGGTCACAGATACGCAGTATTTT
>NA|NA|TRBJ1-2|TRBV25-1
CASSYYGYTF
TGTGCCAGTTCATACTATGGCTACACCTTC